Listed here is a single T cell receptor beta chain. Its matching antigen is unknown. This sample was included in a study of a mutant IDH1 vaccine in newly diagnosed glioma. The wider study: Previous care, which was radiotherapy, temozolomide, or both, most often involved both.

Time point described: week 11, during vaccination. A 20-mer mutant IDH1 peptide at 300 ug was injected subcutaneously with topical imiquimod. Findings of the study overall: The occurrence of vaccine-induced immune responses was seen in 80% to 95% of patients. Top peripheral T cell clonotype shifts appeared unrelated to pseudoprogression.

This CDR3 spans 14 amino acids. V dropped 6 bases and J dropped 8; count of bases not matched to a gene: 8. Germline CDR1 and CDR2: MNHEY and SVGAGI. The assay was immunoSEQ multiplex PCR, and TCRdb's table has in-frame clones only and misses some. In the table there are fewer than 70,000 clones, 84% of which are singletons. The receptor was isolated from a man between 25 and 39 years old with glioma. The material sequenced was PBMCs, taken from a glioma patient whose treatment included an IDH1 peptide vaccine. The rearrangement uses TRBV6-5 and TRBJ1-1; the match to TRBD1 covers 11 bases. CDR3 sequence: CASSRGQGAIEAFF. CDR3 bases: TGTGCCAGCAGCCGAGGACAGGGGGCTATAGAAGCTTTCTTT.